This T cell receptor (beta chain) emerged from a study of T cell responses to AZD1222 COVID-19 vaccine. Pooled samples include second doses given at about 4 or 12 weeks. Using immunoSEQ multiplex PCR, the repertoire was profiled, and TCRdb retains in-frame clones only, with some absent. The profile shows 150,000 or so clones, 90% of them singletons. Germline V gives CDR1 SGHTA, CDR2 FQGTGA. Trimming removed 9 bases at V and 0 bases at J, with 11 bases between. The CDR3 sequence is 13 residues long. On this clone itself: Its target is unknown.

The study, taken as a whole, reports: Repertoire sampling happened only post peak T cell response. Reports indicate that nearly half of spike-specific TCRs are directed at unmutated variant regions. Across the whole spike, CD4 TCRs peaked at regions 160-218 and 743-854.

The rearrangement links TRBV7-3 to TRBJ1-1, with D perhaps TRBD1 (5 bases). The source of this sequence is an adult who received the AZD1222 COVID-19 vaccine. Sequenced material: peripheral blood, taken 28 days after the second AZD1222 dose. The chain's CDR3 is CASQGYLNTEAFF. The CDR3 DNA is TGTGCCAGTCAGGGTTATTTGAACACTGAAGCTTTCTTT.